These 28 T cell receptor beta chains were all obtained from the same sample, sequenced in a study of blood T cell repertoires in COVID-19 (dated by TCRdb to the early 2020s). The library was prepared using the immunoSEQ multiplex PCR assay. TCRdb's version of the immuneACCESS table is confined to in-frame rearrangements and falls short of the full clone set. An unresolved V gene accounts for under half of the shortfall where checked; the remainder is of unknown origin. The sample includes about 200,000 clones, with just under 85% observed a single time. The leading ten clones occupy about 0.95% of the sample. The sequencing sample was made of peripheral blood. Receptor source: a man aged 55 to 70 with COVID-19, enrolled during active disease.

This clone was counted once. The chain has TRBV5-1 and TRBJ1-2, with 10 bases lining up with TRBD1. The CDR3 covers 15 residues. The V and J ends lost 4 bases and 2 bases, in that order; junction bases with no gene match: 5. Germline CDR1 and CDR2: SGHRS and YFSETQ. The CDR3 DNA reads as TGCGCCAGCAGCGTCCCGGGACAGGGGAACTATGGCTACACCTTC. Amino acid sequence: CASSVPGQGNYGYTF.

The V gene is TRBV10-3, the J gene TRBJ1-2; 7 positions match TRBD1. The V and J ends lost 8 bases and 6 bases, in that order; junction bases with no gene match: 12. This CDR3 contains 14 residues. Germline CDR1 is ENHRY and CDR2 is SYGVKD. The CDR3: CAIDPGQSSHGYTF. CDR3 coding DNA: TGTGCCATCGATCCGGGACAGTCATCCCATGGCTACACCTTC.

The J gene is TRBJ2-3, the V gene TRBV11-2; D call uncertain. The CDR3 loop spans 12 amino acids. Germline V gives CDR1 SGHAT, CDR2 FQNNGV. V lost 3 bases to trimming and J lost 8 bases, with 9 bases between them. The CDR3 DNA is TGTGCCAGCAGCTTCCCGACTGGTACGCAGTATTTT. Amino acid sequence: CASSFPTGTQYF.

The chain recombines TRBV29-1 with TRBJ2-3, with TRBD2 matching over 15 bases. Losses at the gene ends were 3 bases for V and 5 bases for J; bases not matched to a gene: 9. The CDR3 contains 17 residues. Per the germline V gene, CDR1 is SQVTM and CDR2 is ANQGSEA. The CDR3 bases are TGCAGCGTTGACAACTTAGGACTAGCGGGAGGGATAGATACGCAGTATTTT. It codes for CSVDNLGLAGGIDTQYF.

This rearrangement joins TRBV19 to TRBJ1-3; 8 bases map to TRBD1. The germline V gene encodes CDR1 LNHDA and CDR2 SQIVND (reference sequence). The CDR3 extends over 16 amino acids. J gave up 3 bases and V 4 bases, and 8 bases lay outside the gene matches. The CDR3 region has the DNA TGTGCCAGTAGTAACGGGCAGGGGGCTGTTGGAAACACCATATATTTT. It is translated as CASSNGQGAVGNTIYF.

This clone came up once. V gene TRBV21-1 combines with J gene TRBJ1-2. TRBV21-1 is given as a pseudogene. The CDR3 is 14 amino acids. The CDR3 DNA reads TGTGCCAGCAGCAAAGTAGCGGTTAACTATGGCTACACCTTC. This translates into CASSKVAVNYGYTF.

The chain recombines TRBV11-2 with TRBJ2-1; 11 positions match TRBD2. The CDR3 totals 16 residues. Germline V gene sequence: CDR1 SGHAT, CDR2 FQNNGV. Trimming took 5 bases from V and 9 from J; bases not matched to a gene: 12. CDR3 loop: CASSPLLAGVRSEQFF. In DNA form, the CDR3 reads TGTGCCAGCAGCCCACTACTAGCGGGAGTCCGGAGTGAGCAGTTCTTC.

This clone was detected only once. The V gene is TRBV4-1, the J gene TRBJ2-1; D might be TRBD2 (5 bases). The ends were cut back, 4 bases at V and 8 bases at J, with 18 bases in the middle. CDR3 length: 15 residues. The germline V gene has CDR1 MGHRA and CDR2 YSYEKL. The CDR3 is CASSPPPTRVDEQFF. CDR3 DNA: TGCGCCAGCAGCCCCCCCCCAACTAGGGTCGATGAGCAGTTCTTC.

This clone was counted a single time. The V gene is TRBV5-1, the J gene TRBJ2-5; the match to TRBD1 covers 10 bases. The junction had 1 base not matched to a gene; V was cut back by 0 bases and J by 2 bases. This CDR3 is 15 amino acids long. CDR1 and CDR2 (germline): SGHRS, YFSETQ. This CDR3 is CASSLGQGAQETQYF. The CDR3 DNA follows: TGCGCCAGCAGCTTGGGACAGGGGGCACAAGAGACCCAGTACTTC.

The chain uses TRBV19 and TRBJ1-5, with D possibly being TRBD1 (5 bases). The ends were cut back, 5 bases at V and 7 bases at J, with 15 bases in the middle. The germline gives CDR1 LNHDA, CDR2 SQIVND (reference sequence). This CDR3 comprises 14 residues. The CDR3 loop reads CASSDSGGGQPQHF. DNA of the CDR3: TGTGCCAGTAGTGACTCGGGGGGAGGACAGCCCCAGCATTTT.

The chain employs TRBV7-8 and TRBJ2-3, with D perhaps matching TRBD2 (6 bases). CDR1 is SGHVS, CDR2 FQNEAQ, per germline. This CDR3 spans 14 amino acids. The V end lost 5 bases, the J end lost 3 bases, and 12 bases lay between the germline ends. The chain's CDR3 is CASSPQRVTDTQYF. In nucleotides, the CDR3 is TGTGCCAGCAGCCCTCAGCGGGTTACAGATACGCAGTATTTT.

This chain uses TRBV18 with TRBJ1-1; TRBD1 aligns across 8 bases. Germline lookup yields CDR1 KGHSH and CDR2 LQKENI. The V segment lost 3 bases and the J segment 2 bases; nucleotides outside the gene matches: 5. The CDR3 is 15 amino acids. For the CDR3, the DNA is TGTGCCAGCTCACCGGGACAGGACTATAACACTGAAGCTTTCTTT. Translation gives CASSPGQDYNTEAFF.

The rearrangement joins TRBV14 to TRBJ1-4; D uncertain. The CDR3 is 13 amino acids. V was trimmed by 6 bases and J by 8 bases, leaving 13 bases between them. Germline V gene sequence: CDR1 SGHDN, CDR2 FVKESK. The CDR3 DNA reads as TGTGCCAGCAGGCGGGAGGTTGGGGAAAAACTGTTTTTT. This codes for CASRREVGEKLFF.

This chain links TRBV28 with TRBJ1-1; possibly TRBD1 for D (5 bases). This CDR3 comprises 14 residues. CDR1 MDHEN and CDR2 SYDVKM come from the germline V gene. The V and J ends lost 4 bases and 5 bases respectively, with 14 bases between them. The CDR3 here is CASSSQGARTEAFF. The CDR3, as DNA: TGTGCCAGCAGTTCCCAGGGTGCGCGAACTGAAGCTTTCTTT.

V and J are TRBV28 and TRBJ2-1; D is possibly TRBD1 (6 bases). The germline V gene encodes CDR1 MDHEN and CDR2 SYDVKM. The CDR3 has 13 amino acids. Between the trimmed V and J ends, which lost 7 bases and 10 bases, there was a span of 17 bases. The CDR3 spells CASIVSGTIEQFF. Here the CDR3 DNA reads TGTGCCAGCATCGTCTCCGGGACAATCGAGCAGTTCTTC.

The rearrangement joins TRBV4-2 to TRBJ1-2; D might be TRBD1 (6 bases). The CDR3 is made up of 15 amino acids. V lost 0 bases and J lost 8, with 16 bases in between. Germline CDR1 reads LGHNA; CDR2 reads YNFKEQ. The CDR3: CASSQDDRPAYGYTF. CDR3 sequence (DNA): TGTGCCAGCAGCCAAGATGACAGGCCGGCCTACGGCTACACCTTC.

The rearrangement joins TRBV5-4 to TRBJ2-2, with a tentative D call TRBD2 (5 bases). The germline V and J ends were trimmed by 0 bases and 2 bases, with 11 bases remaining between them. The CDR3 totals 16 residues. Germline V gives CDR1 SGHNT, CDR2 YYREEE (reference sequence). CDR3 residues: CASSLVRVSNTGELFF. Written as DNA, the CDR3 is TGTGCCAGCAGCTTGGTGAGGGTCTCCAACACCGGGGAGCTGTTTTTT.

V is TRBV14 and J is TRBJ1-6; TRBD1 agrees at 10 bases. Germline loops: CDR1 SGHDN, CDR2 FVKESK. The trim removed 3 bases at V and 10 bases at J, leaving 15 bases unmatched. The CDR3 runs to 18 residues. The CDR3 DNA sequence: TGTGCCAGCAGCCACAGGAACCGGGACAGGGGAGCGAGATCACCCCTCCACTTT. Amino acid sequence: CASSHRNRDRGARSPLHF. Supplemented by reference TRBV14 and TRBJ1-6, the full variable domain reads EAGVTQFPSHSVIEKGQTVTLRCDPISGHDNLYWYRRVMGKEIKFLLHFVKESKQDESGMPNNRFLAERTGGTYSTLKVQPAELEDSGVYFCASSHRNRDRGARSPLHFGNGTRLTVT.

V is TRBV7-6 and J is TRBJ1-5, with D perhaps matching TRBD1 (5 bases). This CDR3 is 18 amino acids long. From germline, CDR1 is SGHVS and CDR2 FNYEAQ. Trimming pared 0 bases from V and 6 bases from J, leaving 21 bases between. CDR3 sequence: CASSLASGSAGRPQPQHF. CDR3 nucleotides: TGTGCCAGCAGCTTAGCATCTGGTTCGGCAGGGAGGCCTCAGCCCCAGCATTTT.

This clone has a single count. The chain employs TRBV6-5 and TRBJ2-7; 8 nucleotides match TRBD2. In germline, CDR1 is MNHEY, CDR2 SVGAGI. With V trimmed by 6 bases and J by 4 bases, 8 bases remained unmatched. CDR3 length: 14 amino acids. For the CDR3, the DNA is TGTGCCAGCAGGGTAGCGGGAATGGTATACGAGCAGTACTTC. Amino acid sequence: CASRVAGMVYEQYF.

The J gene is TRBJ2-5, the V gene TRBV6-6, with 14 nucleotides matching TRBD2. V was clipped by 4 bases and J by 6 bases; unmatched bases: 7. The CDR3 sequence is 16 residues long. From germline, CDR1 is MNHNY and CDR2 SVGAGI (reference sequence). CDR3 nucleotide sequence: TGTGCCAGCAGTTCCGGGACTAGCGGGAGTATGAAGACCCAGTACTTC. This codes for CASSSGTSGSMKTQYF.

This sequence joins TRBV9 and TRBJ1-6, with D maybe TRBD1 (5 bases). The V and J ends lost 0 bases and 4 bases respectively, with 11 bases between them. CDR3 length: 16 residues. In germline, CDR1 is SGDLS, CDR2 YYNGEE. CDR3 protein: CASSVGQGGYNSPLHF. CDR3 DNA: TGTGCCAGCAGCGTAGGGCAGGGAGGGTATAATTCACCCCTCCACTTT.

The rearrangement joins TRBV5-1 to TRBJ2-1; 9 bases line up with TRBD2. This CDR3 is built from 16 residues. V was pared by 0 bases and J by 7 bases, with 8 bases of the junction left unmatched. CDR1 and CDR2 (germline): SGHRS, YFSETQ. CDR3 sequence: CASSLDGGRAENEQFF. CDR3 in DNA: TGCGCCAGCAGCTTGGATGGCGGGAGGGCCGAGAATGAGCAGTTCTTC.

V and J are TRBV24-1 and TRBJ1-5; 8 nucleotides match TRBD1. V shed 5 bases and J 1 base; nucleotides not matched to a gene: 6. This CDR3 has 16 residues. Germline values: CDR1 KGHDR, CDR2 SFDVKD. The DNA for the CDR3 is TGTGCCACCAGTGGTCAGGGGGCCGACAGCAATCAGCCCCAGCATTTT. The encoded protein is CATSGQGADSNQPQHF.

V and J are TRBV28 and TRBJ1-5; D not certain. Looked up from germline, CDR1 is MDHEN and CDR2 is SYDVKM. V dropped 3 bases and J dropped 5 bases, with 5 bases sitting between them. This CDR3 contains 12 residues. CDR3: CASSFEDQPQHF. In DNA form, the CDR3 reads TGTGCCAGCAGTTTTGAGGATCAGCCCCAGCATTTT.

The chain links TRBV19 to TRBJ1-3; TRBD1 agrees at 9 bases. There are 14 residues in the CDR3. The V gene end was trimmed by 7 bases and the J gene end by 2 bases; junction bases not matched to a gene: 3. Germline lookup yields CDR1 LNHDA and CDR2 SQIVND (reference sequence). This CDR3 is CASNGQGTGNTIYF. In DNA form, the CDR3 reads TGTGCCAGTAACGGACAGGGGACTGGAAACACCATATATTTT. The full variable domain, its missing parts supplied by reference TRBV19 and TRBJ1-3, is DGGITQSPKYLFRKEGQNVTLSCEQNLNHDAMYWYRQDPGQGLRLIYYSQIVNDFQKGDIAEGYSVSREKKESFPLTVTSAQKNPTAFYLCASNGQGTGNTIYFGEGSWLTVV.

This clone was counted once. The rearrangement links TRBV6-1 to TRBJ2-7, with D maybe TRBD1 (5 bases). Germline V lookup: CDR1 MNHNS, CDR2 SASEGT. With 1 base removed from V and 1 base from J, the gap between germline ends came to 8 bases. This CDR3 contains 14 residues. The DNA of the CDR3 is TGTGCCAGCAGTGAAGGGGGCATTTCCTACGAGCAGTACTTC. This translates into CASSEGGISYEQYF.

This chain links TRBV7-9 with TRBJ2-3, with TRBD1 identical over 9 bases. Germline assignment: CDR1 SEHNR and CDR2 FQNEAQ (reference sequence). The CDR3 consists of 16 residues. The junction had 11 bases not matched to a gene; V was cut back by 5 bases and J by 5 bases. This CDR3 reads CASSRWGTGNIDTQYF. CDR3 DNA sequence: TGTGCCAGCAGCCGTTGGGGGACAGGGAATATAGATACGCAGTATTTT.